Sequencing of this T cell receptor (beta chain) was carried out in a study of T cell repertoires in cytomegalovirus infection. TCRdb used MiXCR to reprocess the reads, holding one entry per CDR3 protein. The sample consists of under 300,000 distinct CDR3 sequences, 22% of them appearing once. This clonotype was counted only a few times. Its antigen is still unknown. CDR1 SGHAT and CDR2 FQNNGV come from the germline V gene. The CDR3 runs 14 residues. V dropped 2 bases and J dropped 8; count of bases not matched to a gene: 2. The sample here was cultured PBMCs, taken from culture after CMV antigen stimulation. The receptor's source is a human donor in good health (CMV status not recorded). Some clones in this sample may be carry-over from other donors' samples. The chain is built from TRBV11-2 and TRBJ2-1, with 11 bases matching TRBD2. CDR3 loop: CASSLTSGSDEQFF. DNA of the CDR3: TGTGCCAGCAGCTTAACTAGCGGGAGCGATGAGCAGTTCTTC.